Presented here are 5 T cell receptor beta chains from one specimen sequenced in a study of HIV-infected patients and healthy controls. About 450 ng RNA was reverse transcribed with alpha and beta constant-region primers. Using multiplexing indices, alpha and beta chain libraries were generated apart by chain-specific third strand synthesis. TCRdb reprocessed the 5' RACE reads with MiXCR, giving one entry per CDR3 protein. The profile shows 9,000 to 15,000 distinct CDR3 sequences, approximately 4.9% of them singletons. Whole blood was used without fractionation, so all unsorted peripheral T cells were included. The sequencing sample was made of blood. The receptors were gathered from an adult in good health.

By sample fraction, this clonotype is medium-sized (0.01 to 0.1%). The genes are TRBV5-5 and TRBJ2-1, with D possibly matching TRBD1 (5 bases). Germline CDR1 and CDR2: SGHKS and YYEKEE (reference sequence). CDR3 size: 15 residues. V dropped 3 bases and J dropped 2 bases, with 12 bases sitting between them. CDR3 bases: TGTGCCAGCAGCTCCCGGGCAGGGCCCTACAATGAGCAGTTCTTC. Translating it yields CASSSRAGPYNEQFF. The whole variable domain, filled in from reference TRBV5-5 and TRBJ2-1, reads DAGVTQSPTHLIKTRGQQVTLRCSPISGHKSVSWYQQVLGQGPQFIFQYYEKEERGRGNFPDRFSARQFPNYSSELNVNALLLGDSALYLCASSSRAGPYNEQFFGPGTRLTVL.

The table lists this clonotype with many counts. The CDR3 spells CATSRSYGTGDETQYF. The CDR3 coding sequence is TGTGCCACCAGCAGATCATACGGGACAGGGGACGAGACCCAGTACTTC. The chain is built from TRBV15 and TRBJ2-5; 10 bases are shared with TRBD1. Losses at the gene ends were 2 bases for V and 5 bases for J; bases not matched to a gene: 8. The CDR3 is 16 amino acids. Looked up from germline, CDR1 is LNHNV and CDR2 is YYDKDF (reference sequence).

This clonotype was counted ten times or more. The V call is TRBV5-1, the J call TRBJ2-3; maybe TRBD1 (5 bases). CDR1 is SGHRS and CDR2 is YFSETQ in the germline V gene. The CDR3 covers 14 residues. Trimming pared 5 bases from V and 0 bases from J, leaving 10 bases between. CDR3 amino acids: CASSSQASTDTQYF. As DNA, the CDR3 is TGCGCCAGCAGTTCACAGGCTAGCACAGATACGCAGTATTTT.

This clonotype was seen repeatedly, ten times or more. This chain joins TRBV2 and TRBJ2-5, with D maybe TRBD1 (5 bases). Germline V gives CDR1 SNHLY, CDR2 FYNNEI. The CDR3 is 14 residues long. The V gene lost 11 bases and the J gene lost 3 bases, with 19 bases spanning the gap. In DNA, the CDR3 is TGTGCCTGCTCCCCAGGCAGGGCGAAAGAGACCCAGTACTTC. Translation: CACSPGRAKETQYF.

By share, this clonotype ranks as medium-sized (0.01 to 0.1%). The rearrangement links TRBV7-7 to TRBJ2-7; D may match TRBD1 or TRBD2 (6 bases each). Between the trimmed V and J ends, which lost 0 bases and 2 bases, there was a span of 11 bases. Per the germline V gene, CDR1 is SSHAT and CDR2 is FNYEAQ (reference sequence). This CDR3 has 15 amino acids. CDR3 DNA: TGTGCCAGCAGCTTAGCGGGGGGCGGAACCTACGAGCAGTACTTC. The encoded protein is CASSLAGGGTYEQYF.